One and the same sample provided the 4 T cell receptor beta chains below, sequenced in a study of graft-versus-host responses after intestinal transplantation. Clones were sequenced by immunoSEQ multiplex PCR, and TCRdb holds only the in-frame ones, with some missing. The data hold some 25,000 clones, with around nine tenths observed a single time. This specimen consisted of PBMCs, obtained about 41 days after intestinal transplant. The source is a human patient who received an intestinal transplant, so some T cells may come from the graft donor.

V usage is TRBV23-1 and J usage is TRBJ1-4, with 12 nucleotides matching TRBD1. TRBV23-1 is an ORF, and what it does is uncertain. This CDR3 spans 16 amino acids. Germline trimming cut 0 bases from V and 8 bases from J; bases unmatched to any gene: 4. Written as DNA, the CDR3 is TGCGCCAGCAGTCAATCGGGACAGGGGGCTTGGGAAAAACTGTTTTTT. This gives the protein CASSQSGQGAWEKLFF.

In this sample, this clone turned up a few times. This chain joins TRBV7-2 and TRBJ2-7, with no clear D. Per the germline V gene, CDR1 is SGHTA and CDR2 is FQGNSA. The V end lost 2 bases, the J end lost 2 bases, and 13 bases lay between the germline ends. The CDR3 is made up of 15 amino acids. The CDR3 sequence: CASSLQGSSAYEQYF. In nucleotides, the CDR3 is TGTGCCAGCAGCTTACAAGGTAGCTCTGCCTACGAGCAGTACTTC. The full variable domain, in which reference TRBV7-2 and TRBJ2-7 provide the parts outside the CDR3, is GAGVSQSPSNKVTEKGKDVELRCDPISGHTALYWYRQSLGQGLEFLIYFQGNSAPDKSGLPSDRFSAERTGGSVSTLTIQRTQQEDSAVYLCASSLQGSSAYEQYFGPGTRLTVT.

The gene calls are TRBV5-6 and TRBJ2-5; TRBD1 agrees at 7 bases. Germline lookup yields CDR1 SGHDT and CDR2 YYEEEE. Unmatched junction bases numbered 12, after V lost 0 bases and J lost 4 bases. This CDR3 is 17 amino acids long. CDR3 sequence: CASSLVFRGTTGETQYF. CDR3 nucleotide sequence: TGTGCCAGCAGCTTGGTATTCAGGGGGACGACCGGAGAGACCCAGTACTTC.

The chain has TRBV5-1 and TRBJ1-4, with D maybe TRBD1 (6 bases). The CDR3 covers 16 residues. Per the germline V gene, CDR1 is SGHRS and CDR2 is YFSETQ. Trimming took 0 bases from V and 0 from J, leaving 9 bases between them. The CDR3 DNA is TGCGCCAGCAGCTTGGGACAGGAGGCAACTAATGAAAAACTGTTTTTT. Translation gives CASSLGQEATNEKLFF.